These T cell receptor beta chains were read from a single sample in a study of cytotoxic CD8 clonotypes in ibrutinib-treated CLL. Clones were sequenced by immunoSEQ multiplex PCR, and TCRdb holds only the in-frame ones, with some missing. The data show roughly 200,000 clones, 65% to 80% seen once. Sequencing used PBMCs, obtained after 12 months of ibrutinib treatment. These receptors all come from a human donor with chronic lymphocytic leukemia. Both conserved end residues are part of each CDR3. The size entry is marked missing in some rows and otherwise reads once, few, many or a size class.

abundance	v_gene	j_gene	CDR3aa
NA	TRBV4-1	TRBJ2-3	CASSPVGALADTQYF
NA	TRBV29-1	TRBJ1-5	CSVEISTGLPQHF
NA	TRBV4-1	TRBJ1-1	CASSQGGTGRTEAFF
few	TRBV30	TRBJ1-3	CAWTRFTGNTIYF
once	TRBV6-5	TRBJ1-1	CASTSGQNTEAFF
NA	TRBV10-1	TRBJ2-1	CASSYHSGTEQFF
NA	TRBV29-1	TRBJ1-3	CSVEGVDSGNTIYF
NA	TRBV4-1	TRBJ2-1	CASSQGGTRTFF
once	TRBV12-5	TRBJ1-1	CASGFGGEAFF
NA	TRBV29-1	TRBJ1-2	CSGGFTTGKGSYGYTF
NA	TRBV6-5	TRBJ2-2	CASKSGVHTGELFF
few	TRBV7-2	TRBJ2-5	CASSAWTSGRAGETQYF
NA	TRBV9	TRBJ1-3	CASSPTNGIGGRGNTIYF
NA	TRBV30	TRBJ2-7	CAWSEDRASYEQYF
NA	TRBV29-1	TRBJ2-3	CSVLAGGNPDTQYF
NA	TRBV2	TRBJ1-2	CASRLRGGLGYTF
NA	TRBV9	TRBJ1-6	CASSGPSSITSPLHF
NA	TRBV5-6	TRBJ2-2	CASSLGFLGPGELFF
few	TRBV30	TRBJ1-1	CACHRVGAFF
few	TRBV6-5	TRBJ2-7	CASSYSAQVSSYEQYF
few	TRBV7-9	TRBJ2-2	CASSLPEAPMELFF
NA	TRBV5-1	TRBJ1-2	CASLGGGEYGYTF
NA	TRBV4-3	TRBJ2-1	CASSQGQGVFGNEQFF
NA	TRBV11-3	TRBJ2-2	CASSRNSQLSRELFF
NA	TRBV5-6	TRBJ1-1	CASSLDRGVKNTEAFF
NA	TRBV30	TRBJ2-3	CAWSGPTGTSTDTQYF
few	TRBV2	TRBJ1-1	CASRRGVDTEAFF
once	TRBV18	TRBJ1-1	CASSPRQGNTEAFF
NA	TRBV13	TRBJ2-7	CASSLPPMQGPYEQYF
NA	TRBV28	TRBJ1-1	CASNVQGLYLAEAFF
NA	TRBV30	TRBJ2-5	CACLSSSGVETQYF
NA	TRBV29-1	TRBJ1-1	CSVESFTEAFF
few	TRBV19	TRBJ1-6	CASSTLGTGNSPLHF
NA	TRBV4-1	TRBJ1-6	CASRRGGTYNSPLHF
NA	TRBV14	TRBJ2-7	CASSQRTDLYEQYF
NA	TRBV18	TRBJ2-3	CASSPPTAGGEDTQYF
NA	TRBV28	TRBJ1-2	CASSLWGYGYTF
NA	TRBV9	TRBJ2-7	CASSKQGSSYEQYF
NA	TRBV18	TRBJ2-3	CASSARQDTQYF
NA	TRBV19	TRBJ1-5	CASIGYSNQPQHF
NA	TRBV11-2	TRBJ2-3	CASSPWALGTDTQYF
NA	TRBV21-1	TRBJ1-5	CASTAGSWNQPQHF
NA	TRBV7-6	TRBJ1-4	CASSHPPGGKTNEKLFF
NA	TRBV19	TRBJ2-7	CASSLRDGPYEQYF
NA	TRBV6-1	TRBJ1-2	CASSEPGYGYTF
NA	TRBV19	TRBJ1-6	CASSPQGPDLHF
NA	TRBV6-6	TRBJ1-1	CASSYGTRMNTEAFF
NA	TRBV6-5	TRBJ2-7	CASSLKVWGRDYEQYF
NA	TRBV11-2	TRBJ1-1	CASSHPTGFGNTEAFF
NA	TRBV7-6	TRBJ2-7	CASSFGTGGLYEQYF
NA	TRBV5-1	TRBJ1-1	CASSFPSDTEAFF
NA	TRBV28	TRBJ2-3	CASSARGTSGIYTQYF
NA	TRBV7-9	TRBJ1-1	CASSLATNTEAFF